Presented here are 12 T cell receptor beta chains from one specimen sequenced in a study of human T cells and chemical hapten exposure. TCRdb reanalysed the RACE reads using MiXCR and keeps one entry per CDR3 protein. Seen here are approximately 370,000 distinct CDR3 sequences, 5% to 6.5% observed once, and the top ten hold under 9.5%. As to time point: pre-sensitization, week 0. Treatment denoted: therapeutic diphenylcyclopropenone sensitization with weekly scalp DPC. Sequenced material: whole blood, taken in connection with sensitization to the hapten diphenylcyclopropenone (DPC). These TCRs come from a woman in her late teens or twenties with alopecia areata. Some clones in this sample may be carry-over from other donors' samples.

This clonotype was observed at least ten times. This chain links TRBV28 with TRBJ2-5; weak D call: TRBD2 (5 bases). The CDR3 extends over 14 amino acids. V lost 5 bases to trimming and J lost 5 bases, with 15 bases between them. Germline V gives CDR1 MDHEN, CDR2 SYDVKM. The CDR3 sequence: CASSPGRTGETQYF. The CDR3, as DNA: TGTGCCAGCAGTCCCGGACGGACTGGGGAGACCCAGTACTTC.

The chain uses TRBV7-2 and TRBJ1-5; D unresolved. This CDR3 spans 13 amino acids. The germline gives CDR1 SGHTA, CDR2 FQGNSA. Trimming shortened V by 1 base and J by 6 bases, and 7 bases separated the two germline ends. The CDR3 is CASSLVWGQPQHF. The CDR3 coding sequence is TGTGCCAGCAGCTTAGTTTGGGGTCAGCCCCAGCATTTT.

This clonotype was found a few times. The J gene is TRBJ1-5, the V gene TRBV19; D is perhaps TRBD1 (6 bases). From germline, CDR1 is LNHDA and CDR2 SQIVND (reference sequence). CDR3 length: 12 residues. Trimming took 4 bases from V and 15 from J, leaving 16 bases between them. The DNA of the CDR3 is TGTGCCAGTAGTACCCGGGACGGGGGCGTGCATTTT. It is translated as CASSTRDGGVHF. The full variable domain, in which reference TRBV19 and TRBJ1-5 provide the parts outside the CDR3, is DGGITQSPKYLFRKEGQNVTLSCEQNLNHDAMYWYRQDPGQGLRLIYYSQIVNDFQKGDIAEGYSVSREKKESFPLTVTSAQKNPTAFYLCASSTRDGGVHFGDGTRLSIL.

This clonotype was observed a few times. The chain combines TRBV7-2 with TRBJ2-7, with a possible D match to TRBD2 (5 bases). This CDR3 region has 13 residues. Germline lookup yields CDR1 SGHTA and CDR2 FQGNSA. V was trimmed by 5 bases and J by 4 bases, leaving 12 bases between them. In nucleotides, the CDR3 is TGTGCCAGCAGCCGAGGGCCCACATACGAGCAGTACTTC. Translating gives CASSRGPTYEQYF.

This clonotype was observed at least ten times. The chain recombines TRBV12-3 or TRBV12-4 with TRBJ2-5, with a possible D match to TRBD2 (6 bases). CDR3 length: 13 residues. The V end lost 5 bases, the J end lost 5 bases, and 12 bases lay between the germline ends. CDR3 nucleotide sequence: TGTGCCAGCAGTCGGGACTCCTCGGAGACCCAGTACTTC. Amino acid sequence: CASSRDSSETQYF.

This clonotype was recorded many times. The V call is TRBV5-1, the J call TRBJ1-3; 8 bases fit TRBD1. The V gene end was trimmed by 7 bases and the J gene end by 4 bases; junction bases not matched to a gene: 13. The CDR3 has 16 amino acids. The germline gives CDR1 SGHRS, CDR2 YFSETQ. CDR3 sequence: CASSSPGGLEGNTIYF. The DNA of the CDR3 is TGCGCCAGCTCTTCCCCAGGGGGCCTGGAAGGAAACACCATATATTTT.

A few counts support this clonotype. This chain connects TRBV2 to TRBJ2-3; 9 nucleotides agree with TRBD2. CDR1 is SNHLY, CDR2 FYNNEI, per germline. With 6 bases clipped from V and 0 bases from J, the junction kept 7 bases outside the gene matches. The CDR3 is 16 residues long. CDR3 coding DNA: TGTGCCAGCAGAATAGCGGGGGCTACTAGCACAGATACGCAGTATTTT. Protein sequence: CASRIAGATSTDTQYF.

This clonotype was detected only a few times. The J gene is TRBJ2-5, the V gene TRBV7-8; possibly TRBD1 or TRBD2 for D (5 bases each). The CDR3 runs to 16 residues. V lost 1 base to trimming and J lost 3 bases, with 15 bases between them. CDR1 and CDR2 from the germline V gene are SGHVS and FQNEAQ. CDR3 bases: TGTGCCAGCAGCTTAGGAGGGCGGTTAGGGGAAGAGACCCAGTACTTC. This codes for CASSLGGRLGEETQYF.

In its sample, this clonotype was seen a few times. The chain carries TRBV7-9 and TRBJ2-7; TRBD1 agrees at 7 bases. This CDR3 is 15 amino acids long. With 0 bases clipped from V and 4 bases from J, the junction kept 6 bases outside the gene matches. The germline V gene encodes CDR1 SEHNR and CDR2 FQNEAQ (reference sequence). For the CDR3, the DNA is TGTGCCAGCAGCTTAGCACCGGGACAGCCATACGAGCAGTACTTC. This codes for CASSLAPGQPYEQYF.

This clonotype showed up many times. The rearrangement links TRBV7-8 to TRBJ2-3, with 11 bases that match TRBD2. The CDR3 is made up of 15 amino acids. Germline CDR1 SGHVS, CDR2 FQNEAQ. CDR3 coding DNA: TGTGGTAGCGGGGGGGATTTGGTCATACCAGATACGCAGTATTTT. Translation gives CGSGGDLVIPDTQYF. The full variable domain, in which reference TRBV7-8 and TRBJ2-3 provide the parts outside the CDR3, is GAGVSQSPRYKVAKRGQDVALRCDPISGHVSLFWYQQALGQGPEFLTYFQNEAQLDKSGLPSDRFFAERPEGSVSTLKIQRTQQEDSAVYLCGSGGDLVIPDTQYFGPGTRLTVL.

The J gene is TRBJ2-1, the V gene TRBV3-1, with TRBD1 matching over 7 bases. V lost 5 bases, J lost 0 bases, and 4 bases stayed unmatched. Germline V gene lookup returns CDR1 LGHDT and CDR2 YNNKEL (reference sequence). The CDR3 has 15 residues. The CDR3 spells CASSTGQSSYNEQFF. In DNA, the CDR3 is TGTGCCAGCAGCACGGGACAGAGCTCCTACAATGAGCAGTTCTTC.

This clonotype has a handful of counts. The chain links TRBV18 to TRBJ1-2, with TRBD1 as a possible D gene (5 bases). The CDR3 runs to 15 residues. Trimming took 6 bases from V and 2 from J, leaving 16 bases between them. Per germline, CDR1 KGHSH and CDR2 LQKENI. Here the CDR3 DNA reads TGTGCCAGCTCCCGCTCCAGGGAGGCGAACTATGGCTACACCTTC. Translating gives CASSRSREANYGYTF.